A selection of T cell receptor beta chains follows, all from one sample in a study of neurological immune-mediated disorders. A single record per CDR3 protein comes from TCRdb applying MiXCR to the 5' RACE reads. The table records tens of thousands of distinct CDR3 sequences, 9.5% to 15% of them present only once. The sample taken for sequencing was PBMCs. All receptors derive from a female donor in good health. Each CDR3 is given with its conserved first and last residue. D genes are given only for firm matches.

D gene,J gene,V gene,CDR3 protein
.,TRBJ1-1,TRBV7-2,CVSSSPILGGVGNEAFF
.,TRBJ1-5,TRBV6-6,CASSPPLPDQPQHF
.,TRBJ2-3,TRBV12-3/TRBV12-4,CASSNRNTQYF
.,TRBJ1-3,TRBV12-3/TRBV12-4,CASSLAGRTRSGNTIYF
.,TRBJ1-1,TRBV6-5,CASSSQTGGDTEAFF
.,TRBJ2-3,TRBV2,CASSDRGGADTQYF
.,TRBJ1-3,TRBV5-1,CASSLMGPSSSGNTIYF
.,TRBJ2-7,TRBV29-1,CSVREREQYF
TRBD1,TRBJ1-2,TRBV9,CASSPTGGSNYGYTF
.,TRBJ2-7,TRBV21-1,CASSPGPRFYEQYF
.,TRBJ2-6,TRBV3-1,CASSQGQSGANVLTF
.,TRBJ1-1,TRBV20-1,CSATRPRGFGTEAFF
.,TRBJ1-1,TRBV20-1,CSARSPGSKGAFF
TRBD2,TRBJ2-1,TRBV7-2,CASSLGTSGLAAEQFF
TRBD2,TRBJ2-5,TRBV2,CASSEVGLAGVETQYF
.,TRBJ2-3,TRBV21-1,CASSRELAGEADTQYF
TRBD2,TRBJ2-3,TRBV28,CAGRASGRTDTQYF
.,TRBJ1-1,TRBV11-2,CASSRTSRNTEAFF
.,TRBJ2-1,TRBV24-1,CATSDGQPYNEQFF
.,TRBJ2-2,TRBV12-3/TRBV12-4,CASTQGFTGELFF
.,TRBJ1-5,TRBV27,CASGLSRDQPQHF
TRBD2,TRBJ2-7,TRBV20-1,CSAMTPLADYEQYF
.,TRBJ2-5,TRBV3-1,CASSQGWAGRQETQYF
.,TRBJ1-1,TRBV18,CASSPTMWTEAFF
.,TRBJ2-2,TRBV6-5,CASSSLGVKSVGELFF
.,TRBJ1-1,TRBV6-6,CASRRQDVNTEAFF
TRBD1,TRBJ2-4,TRBV5-5,CASSWDRENIQYF
TRBD1,TRBJ2-2,TRBV20-1,CSARVQGATGELFF
TRBD2,TRBJ2-3,TRBV20-1,CSASGLAGGWSTDTQYF
.,TRBJ1-4,TRBV7-8,CASSEEDRANEKLFF
.,TRBJ2-2,TRBV28,CASRPQAGELFF
.,TRBJ2-3,TRBV7-3,CASSFTGGEDTQYF
TRBD1,TRBJ1-1,TRBV6-6,CASSGGDRGNTEAFF
.,TRBJ1-6,TRBV12-3/TRBV12-4,CASSLNVFGSPLHF
TRBD2,TRBJ2-5,TRBV3-1,CASSRRTSGRQETQYF
TRBD1,TRBJ2-5,TRBV9,CARSAGQAQETQYF
TRBD2,TRBJ2-5,TRBV9,CASSPGGRAEETQYF
.,TRBJ1-1,TRBV7-9,CASSLTEGTEAFF
TRBD1,TRBJ1-2,TRBV7-9,CASSLTSGQGFYGYTF
.,TRBJ2-5,TRBV18,CASSPTNRGTQYF
.,TRBJ1-5,TRBV7-9,CASSPSGVGGQPQHF
.,TRBJ1-1,TRBV12-3/TRBV12-4,CASRDRLEKTDEAFF
.,TRBJ1-4,TRBV3-1,CASSHYRTKRGEKLFF
.,TRBJ2-7,TRBV20-1,CSASGPGYEQYF
TRBD2,TRBJ2-2,TRBV5-1,CASSLVLAGADTGELFF
.,TRBJ2-5,TRBV20-1,CSASGSVEAQETQYF
TRBD1,TRBJ1-2,TRBV6-5,CASSARGQGYTF
TRBD1,TRBJ1-4,TRBV5-1,CASSLLGQGREKLFF
TRBD1,TRBJ1-5,TRBV20-1,CSARGGGLNQPQHF
.,TRBJ1-1,TRBV12-3/TRBV12-4,CASTPFQGTGTEAFF
TRBD2,TRBJ2-1,TRBV12-3/TRBV12-4,CASRNRDYAGEQFF
TRBD1,TRBJ1-5,TRBV20-1,CSAPVEGTGLNQPQHF
.,TRBJ1-6,TRBV12-3/TRBV12-4,CASSDRNSPLHF
TRBD1,TRBJ2-7,TRBV4-1,CASSQVGTGNYEQYF